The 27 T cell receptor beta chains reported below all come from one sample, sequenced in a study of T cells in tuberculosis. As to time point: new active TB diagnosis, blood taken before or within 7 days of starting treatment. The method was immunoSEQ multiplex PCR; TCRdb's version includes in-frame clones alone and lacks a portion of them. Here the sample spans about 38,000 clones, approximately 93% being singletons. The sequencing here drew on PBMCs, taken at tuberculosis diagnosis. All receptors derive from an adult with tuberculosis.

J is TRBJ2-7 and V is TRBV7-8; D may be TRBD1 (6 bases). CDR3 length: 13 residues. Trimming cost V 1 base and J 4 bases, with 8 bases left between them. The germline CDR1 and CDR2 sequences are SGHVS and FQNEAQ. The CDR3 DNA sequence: TGTGCCAGCAGCTTAGGAGGGGGTTACGAGCAGTACTTC. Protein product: CASSLGGGYEQYF.

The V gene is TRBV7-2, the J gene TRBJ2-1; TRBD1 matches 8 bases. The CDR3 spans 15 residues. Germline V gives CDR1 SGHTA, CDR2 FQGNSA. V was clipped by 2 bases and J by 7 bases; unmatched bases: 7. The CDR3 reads CASSLLAGGLNEQFF. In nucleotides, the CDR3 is TGTGCCAGCAGCTTACTGGCAGGGGGCTTGAATGAGCAGTTCTTC.

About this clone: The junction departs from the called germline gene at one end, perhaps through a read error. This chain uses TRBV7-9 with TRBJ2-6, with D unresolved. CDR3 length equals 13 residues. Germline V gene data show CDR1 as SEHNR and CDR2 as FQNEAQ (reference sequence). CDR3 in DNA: TGTGCGAGCACACTGTCTGGGGCCAACGTCCTGACTTTC. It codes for CASTLSGANVLTF.

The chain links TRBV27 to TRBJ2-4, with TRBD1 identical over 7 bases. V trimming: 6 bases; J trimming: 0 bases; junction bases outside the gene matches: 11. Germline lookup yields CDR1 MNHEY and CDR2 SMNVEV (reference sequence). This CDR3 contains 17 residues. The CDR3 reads CASSEWKRGLAKNIQYF. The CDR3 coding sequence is TGTGCCAGCAGCGAATGGAAGAGGGGGCTAGCCAAAAACATTCAGTACTTC.

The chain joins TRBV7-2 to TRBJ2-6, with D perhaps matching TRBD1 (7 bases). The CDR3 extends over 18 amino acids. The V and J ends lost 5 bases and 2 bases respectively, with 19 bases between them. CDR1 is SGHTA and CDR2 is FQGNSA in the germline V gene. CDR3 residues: CASSRGGGASAGANVLTF. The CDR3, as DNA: TGTGCCAGCAGCCGAGGAGGGGGCGCGTCAGCTGGGGCCAACGTCCTGACTTTC.

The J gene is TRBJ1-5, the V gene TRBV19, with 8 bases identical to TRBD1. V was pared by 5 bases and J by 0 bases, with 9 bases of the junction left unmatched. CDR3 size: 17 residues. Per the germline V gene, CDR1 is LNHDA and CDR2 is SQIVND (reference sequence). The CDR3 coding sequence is TGTGCCAGTAGTCCCCGACAGGGGCCATATAGCAATCAGCCCCAGCATTTT. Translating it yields CASSPRQGPYSNQPQHF.

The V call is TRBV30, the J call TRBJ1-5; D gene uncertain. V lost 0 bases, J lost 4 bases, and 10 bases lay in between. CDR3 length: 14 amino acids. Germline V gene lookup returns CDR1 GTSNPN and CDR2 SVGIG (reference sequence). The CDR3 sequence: CAWSVRGGNQPQHF. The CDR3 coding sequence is TGTGCCTGGAGTGTACGAGGAGGGAATCAGCCCCAGCATTTT.

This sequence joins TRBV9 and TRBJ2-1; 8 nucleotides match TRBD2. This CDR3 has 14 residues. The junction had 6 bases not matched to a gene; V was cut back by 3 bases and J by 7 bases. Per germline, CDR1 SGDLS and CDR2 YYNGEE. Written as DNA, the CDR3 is TGTGCCAGCAGCGCCCCCGGGGGGGTAAATGAGCAGTTCTTC. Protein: CASSAPGGVNEQFF.

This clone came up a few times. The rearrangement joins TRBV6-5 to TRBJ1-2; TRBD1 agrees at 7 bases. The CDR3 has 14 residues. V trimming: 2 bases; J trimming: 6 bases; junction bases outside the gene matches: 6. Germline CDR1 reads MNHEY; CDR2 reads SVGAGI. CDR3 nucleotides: TGTGCCAGCAGTTACAAACAGGGGAGTCATGGCTACACCTTC. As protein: CASSYKQGSHGYTF.

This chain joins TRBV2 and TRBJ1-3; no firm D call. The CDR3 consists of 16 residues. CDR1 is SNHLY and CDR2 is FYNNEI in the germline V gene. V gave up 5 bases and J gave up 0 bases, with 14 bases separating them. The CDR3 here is CASSNEALFSGNTIYF. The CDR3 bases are TGTGCCAGCAGTAATGAGGCCCTCTTCTCTGGAAACACCATATATTTT.

CDR3 residues: CASSQESAGASYEQYF. The CDR3 bases are TGCGCCAGCAGCCAAGAGTCAGCGGGGGCCTCCTACGAGCAGTACTTC. The V call is TRBV4-1, the J call TRBJ2-7; 8 nucleotides agree with TRBD2. In germline, CDR1 is MGHRA, CDR2 YSYEKL. The CDR3 loop spans 16 amino acids. Germline trimming cut 0 bases from V and 0 bases from J; bases unmatched to any gene: 4.

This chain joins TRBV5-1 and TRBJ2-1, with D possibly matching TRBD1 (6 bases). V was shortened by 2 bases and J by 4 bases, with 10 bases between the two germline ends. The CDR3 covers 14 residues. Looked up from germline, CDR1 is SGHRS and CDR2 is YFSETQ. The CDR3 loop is CASSFGTKYNEQFF. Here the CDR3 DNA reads TGCGCCAGCAGCTTTGGGACAAAGTACAATGAGCAGTTCTTC.

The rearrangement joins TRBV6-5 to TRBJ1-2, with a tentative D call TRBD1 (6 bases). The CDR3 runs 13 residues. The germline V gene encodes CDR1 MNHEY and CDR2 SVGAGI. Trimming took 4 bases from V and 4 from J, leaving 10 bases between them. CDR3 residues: CASSFTGLYGYTF. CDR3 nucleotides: TGTGCCAGCAGTTTTACAGGGCTCTATGGCTACACCTTC.

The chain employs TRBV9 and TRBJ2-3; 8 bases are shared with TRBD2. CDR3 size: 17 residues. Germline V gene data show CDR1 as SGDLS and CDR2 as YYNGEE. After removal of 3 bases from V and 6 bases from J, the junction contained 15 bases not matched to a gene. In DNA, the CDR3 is TGTGCCAGCAGCGCCCGCCGGGGGGGGGCTTATCAGGATACGCAGTATTTT. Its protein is CASSARRGGAYQDTQYF.

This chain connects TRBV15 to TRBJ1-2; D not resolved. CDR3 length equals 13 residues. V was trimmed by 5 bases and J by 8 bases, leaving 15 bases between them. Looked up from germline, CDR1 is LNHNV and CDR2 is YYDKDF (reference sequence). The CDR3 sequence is CATSRSRSVGYTF. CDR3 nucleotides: TGTGCCACCAGCCGGTCGCGGAGTGTAGGCTACACCTTC.

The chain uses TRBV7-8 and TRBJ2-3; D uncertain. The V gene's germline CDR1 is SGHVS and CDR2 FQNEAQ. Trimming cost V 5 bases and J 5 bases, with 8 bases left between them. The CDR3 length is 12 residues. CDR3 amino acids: CASSLVGDTQYF. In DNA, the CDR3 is TGTGCCAGCAGCCTGGTCGGAGATACGCAGTATTTT. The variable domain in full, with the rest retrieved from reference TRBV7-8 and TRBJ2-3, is GAGVSQSPRYKVAKRGQDVALRCDPISGHVSLFWYQQALGQGPEFLTYFQNEAQLDKSGLPSDRFFAERPEGSVSTLKIQRTQQEDSAVYLCASSLVGDTQYFGPGTRLTVL.

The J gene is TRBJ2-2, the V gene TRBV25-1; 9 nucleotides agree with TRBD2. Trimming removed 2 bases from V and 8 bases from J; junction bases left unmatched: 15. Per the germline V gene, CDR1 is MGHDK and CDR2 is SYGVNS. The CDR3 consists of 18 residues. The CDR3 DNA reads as TGTGCCAGCAGTGAAGCTGGGGCTAGCGGGGTTGGATCTGGGGAGCTGTTTTTT. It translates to CASSEAGASGVGSGELFF. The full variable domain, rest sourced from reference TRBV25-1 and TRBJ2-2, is EADIYQTPRYLVIGTGKKITLECSQTMGHDKMYWYQQDPGMELHLIHYSYGVNSTEKGDLSSESTVSRIRTEHFPLTLESARPSHTSQYLCASSEAGASGVGSGELFFGEGSRLTVL.

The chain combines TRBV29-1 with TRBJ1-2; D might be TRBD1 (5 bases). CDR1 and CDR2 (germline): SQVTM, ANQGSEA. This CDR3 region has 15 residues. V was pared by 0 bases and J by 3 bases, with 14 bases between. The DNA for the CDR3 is TGCAGCGTTGAAGACTTTGCCAGGGTGGACTATGGCTACACCTTC. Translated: CSVEDFARVDYGYTF.

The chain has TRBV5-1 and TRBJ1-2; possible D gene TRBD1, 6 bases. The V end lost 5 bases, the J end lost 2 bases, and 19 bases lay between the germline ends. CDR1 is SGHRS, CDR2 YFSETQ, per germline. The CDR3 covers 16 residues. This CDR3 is CASSSSGTNPNYGYTF. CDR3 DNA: TGCGCCAGCAGTTCGAGCGGGACAAACCCCAACTATGGCTACACCTTC. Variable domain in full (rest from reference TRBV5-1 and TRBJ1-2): KAGVTQTPRYLIKTRGQQVTLSCSPISGHRSVSWYQQTPGQGLQFLFEYFSETQRNKGNFPGRFSGRQFSNSRSEMNVSTLELGDSALYLCASSSSGTNPNYGYTFGSGTRLTVV.

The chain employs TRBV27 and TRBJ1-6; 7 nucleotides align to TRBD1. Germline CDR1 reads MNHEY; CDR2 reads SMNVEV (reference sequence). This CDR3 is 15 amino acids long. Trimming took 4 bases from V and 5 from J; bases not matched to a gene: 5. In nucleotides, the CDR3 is TGTGCCAGCAGTTACTCTACAGGGGATAATTCACCCCTCCACTTT. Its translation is CASSYSTGDNSPLHF.

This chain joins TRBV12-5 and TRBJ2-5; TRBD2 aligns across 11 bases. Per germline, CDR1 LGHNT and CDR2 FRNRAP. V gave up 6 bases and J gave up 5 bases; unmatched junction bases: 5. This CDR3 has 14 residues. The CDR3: CASGLAGGLETQYF. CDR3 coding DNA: TGTGCTAGTGGCCTAGCGGGGGGTTTGGAGACCCAGTACTTC.

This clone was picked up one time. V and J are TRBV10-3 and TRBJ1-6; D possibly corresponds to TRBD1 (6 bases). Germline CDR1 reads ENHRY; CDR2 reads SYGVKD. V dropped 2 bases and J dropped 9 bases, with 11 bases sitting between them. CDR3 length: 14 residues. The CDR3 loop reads CAISEGQPSSPLHF. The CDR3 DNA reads TGTGCCATCAGTGAGGGACAGCCCAGTTCACCCCTCCACTTT.

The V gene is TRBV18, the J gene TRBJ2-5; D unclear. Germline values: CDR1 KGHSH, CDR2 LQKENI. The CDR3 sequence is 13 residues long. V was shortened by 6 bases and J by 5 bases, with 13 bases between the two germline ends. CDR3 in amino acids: CASSSSLQETQYF. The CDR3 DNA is TGTGCCAGCTCGTCGTCCCTCCAGGAGACCCAGTACTTC.

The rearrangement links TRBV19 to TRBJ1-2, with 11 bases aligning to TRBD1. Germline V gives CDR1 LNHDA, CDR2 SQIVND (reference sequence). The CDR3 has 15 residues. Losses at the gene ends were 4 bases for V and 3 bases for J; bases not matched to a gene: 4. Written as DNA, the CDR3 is TGTGCCAGTAGTACGCCGGGACAGGGGGACTATGGCTACACCTTC. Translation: CASSTPGQGDYGYTF.

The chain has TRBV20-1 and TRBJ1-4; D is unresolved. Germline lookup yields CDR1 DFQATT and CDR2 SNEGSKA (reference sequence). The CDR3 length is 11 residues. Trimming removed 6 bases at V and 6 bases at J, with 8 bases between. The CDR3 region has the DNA TGCAGTGCGGAGAGACATGAAAAACTGTTTTTT. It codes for CSAERHEKLFF.

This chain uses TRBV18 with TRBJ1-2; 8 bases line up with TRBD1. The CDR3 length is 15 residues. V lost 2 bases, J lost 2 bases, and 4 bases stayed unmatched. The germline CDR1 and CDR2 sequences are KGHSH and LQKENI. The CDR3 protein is CASSPGRGPNYGYTF. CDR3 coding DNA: TGTGCCAGCTCACCAGGCAGGGGGCCGAACTATGGCTACACCTTC. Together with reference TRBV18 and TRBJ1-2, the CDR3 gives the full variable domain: NAGVMQNPRHLVRRRGQEARLRCSPMKGHSHVYWYRQLPEEGLKFMVYLQKENIIDESGMPKERFSAEFPKEGPSILRIQQVVRGDSAAYFCASSPGRGPNYGYTFGSGTRLTVV.

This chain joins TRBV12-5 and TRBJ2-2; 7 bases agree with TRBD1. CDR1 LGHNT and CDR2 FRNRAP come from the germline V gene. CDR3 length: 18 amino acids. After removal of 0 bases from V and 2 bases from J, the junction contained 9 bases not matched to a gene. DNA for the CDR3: TGTGCTAGTGGTTTGGTCGCAGGGGGTCGAATCAACACCGGGGAGCTGTTTTTT. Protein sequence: CASGLVAGGRINTGELFF.